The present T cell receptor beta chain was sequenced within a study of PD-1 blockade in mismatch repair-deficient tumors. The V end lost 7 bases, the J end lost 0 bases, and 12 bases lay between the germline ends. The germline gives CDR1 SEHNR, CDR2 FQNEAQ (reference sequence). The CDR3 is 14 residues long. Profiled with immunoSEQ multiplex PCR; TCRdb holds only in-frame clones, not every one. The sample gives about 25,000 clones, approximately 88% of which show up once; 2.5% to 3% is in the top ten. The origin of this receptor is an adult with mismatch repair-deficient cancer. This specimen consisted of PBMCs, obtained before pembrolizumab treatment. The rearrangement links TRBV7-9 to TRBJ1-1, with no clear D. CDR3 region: CASTEGNMNTEAFF. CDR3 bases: TGTGCCAGCACTGAGGGAAACATGAACACTGAAGCTTTCTTT.